This TCR beta chain comes out of a study of regulatory T cells in long-lasting Graves disease. Study outcomes and limitations: Those with persistent disease had in common more public clonotypes (approximately 2,500) than new patients (roughly 930).

Relying on iRepertoire HTBI primers and Arm-PCR of CDR3 regions, the team built TCR beta libraries. TCRdb reprocessed the multiplex PCR reads via MiXCR and lists one record per CDR3 protein. The data show hundreds of thousands of distinct CDR3 sequences, roughly a sixth seen once. This CDR3 has 15 amino acids. Germline V gene data show CDR1 as KGHSH and CDR2 as LQKENI. The germline V and J ends were trimmed by 2 bases and 3 bases, with 10 bases remaining between them. This sample's time point: newly diagnosed GD, antithyroid drugs for less than 3 months. The TCR library was made from RNA that had been extracted from PBMCs in TRIzol. One endocrinology department in Xi'an, China, was where patients came from. This clonotype was detected only a few times. Its target is not known. These data also featured in a second study, about T cells in Graves' hyperthyroidism and ophthalmopathy. That source adds: The TCR CDR3 was amplified in a first-round RT-PCR using the HTBI primer set.

The chain employs TRBV18 and TRBJ2-2; a weak D match, TRBD2 (5 bases). This specimen was peripheral blood mononuclear cells (PBMCs), taken at new diagnosis, from a patient treated with antithyroid drugs. The sequence came from a man younger than 35 with Graves disease. The CDR3 DNA sequence: TGTGCCAGCTCACCAGGGCGGGCCGACACCGGGGAGCTGTTTTTT. Protein product: CASSPGRADTGELFF.